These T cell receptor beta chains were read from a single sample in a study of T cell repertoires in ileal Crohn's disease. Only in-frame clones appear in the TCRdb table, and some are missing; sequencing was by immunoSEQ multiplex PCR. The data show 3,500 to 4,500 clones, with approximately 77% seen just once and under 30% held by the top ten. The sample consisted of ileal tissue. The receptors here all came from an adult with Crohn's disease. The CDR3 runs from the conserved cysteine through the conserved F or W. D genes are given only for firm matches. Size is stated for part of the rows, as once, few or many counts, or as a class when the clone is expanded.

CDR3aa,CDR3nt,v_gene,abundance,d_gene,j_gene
CASSQQGLYGYTF,TGTGCCAGCAGCCAACAGGGACTATATGGCTACACCTTC,TRBV5-4,NA,NA,TRBJ1-2
CASSPGQYAGELFF,TGTGCCAGCAGCCCGGGTCAATACGCCGGGGAGCTGTTTTTT,TRBV28,few,NA,TRBJ2-2
CASGTGVGYEQYF,TGTGCCTCGGGCACCGGGGTCGGCTACGAGCAGTACTTC,TRBV10-3,once,NA,TRBJ2-7
CASSIRDRGVSEQYF,TGTGCCAGCAGTATACGGGACAGGGGAGTCTCCGAGCAGTACTTC,TRBV2,NA,TRBD1,TRBJ2-7
CASSFQQGSGEQFF,TGCGCCAGCAGCTTCCAACAGGGGAGTGGTGAGCAGTTCTTC,TRBV5-1,NA,TRBD1,TRBJ2-1
CASSLSASGAYEQYF,TGTGCCAGCAGTTTGTCGGCTAGCGGGGCCTACGAGCAGTACTTC,TRBV28,NA,TRBD2,TRBJ2-7
CAWSPKTGGGEKLFF,TGTGCCTGGAGCCCCAAGACAGGAGGTGGTGAAAAACTGTTTTTT,TRBV30,NA,NA,TRBJ1-4
CASSYITGANGELFF,TGTGCCAGCAGTTACATCACAGGGGCAAACGGGGAGCTGTTTTTT,TRBV6-5,NA,TRBD1,TRBJ2-2
CASTAVRDNTEAFF,TGTGCCAGCACCGCGGTCAGGGATAACACTGAAGCTTTCTTT,TRBV6-6,NA,NA,TRBJ1-1
CARSLKRAVDRGVKGSPLHF,TGTGCCAGAAGCTTGAAACGGGCTGTGGACAGGGGAGTCAAAGGTTCACCCCTCCACTTT,TRBV5-3,NA,TRBD1,TRBJ1-6
CSVGLSGGTEAFF,TGCAGCGTCGGCTTATCAGGGGGCACTGAAGCTTTCTTT,TRBV29-1,few,TRBD1,TRBJ1-1
CASSSRLAGSDNEQFF,TGCGCCAGCAGCTCCCGACTAGCGGGGTCGGACAATGAGCAGTTCTTC,TRBV5-1,NA,TRBD2,TRBJ2-1
CASIVSGSSRETQYF,TGCGCCAGCATAGTAAGCGGGAGTTCGAGAGAGACCCAGTACTTC,TRBV5-1,NA,TRBD2,TRBJ2-5
CASSEGTGPHTEAFF,TGTGCCAGCAGTGAAGGCACAGGGCCACACACTGAAGCTTTCTTT,TRBV6-1,large,NA,TRBJ1-1
CASSQGGGVRNEQYF,TGCGCCAGCAGCCAAGGTGGCGGGGTCCGAAACGAGCAGTACTTC,TRBV4-1,few,NA,TRBJ2-7
CASSISPGASGGKDTQYF,TGTGCCAGTAGTATATCCCCAGGGGCTAGCGGGGGGAAGGATACGCAGTATTTT,TRBV19,NA,TRBD2,TRBJ2-3
CSAGTGGIKRDEQYF,TGCAGCGCCGGGACAGGGGGCATCAAACGGGACGAGCAGTACTTC,TRBV29-1,NA,TRBD1,TRBJ2-7
CASSLGGGVNTGELFF,TGTGCCAGCAGTCTGGGAGGGGGAGTCAACACCGGGGAGCTGTTTTTT,TRBV5-4,NA,NA,TRBJ2-2
CASSLTRSRYEQYF,TGTGCCAGCAGCTTAACTAGGTCGCGGTACGAGCAGTACTTC,TRBV7-2,NA,NA,TRBJ2-7
CASSSGVAAGEAFF,TGTGCCAGCAGCTCGGGGGTCGCCGCGGGGGAAGCTTTCTTT,TRBV5-4,few,NA,TRBJ1-1
CASSLRSGEWSTDTQYF,TGCGCCAGCAGCTTGAGGTCAGGGGAATGGAGCACAGATACGCAGTATTTT,TRBV5-1,NA,NA,TRBJ2-3
CASSMGLAGAIAHEQYF,TGTGCCAGTAGTATGGGACTAGCGGGAGCTATCGCCCACGAGCAGTACTTC,TRBV19,NA,TRBD2,TRBJ2-7